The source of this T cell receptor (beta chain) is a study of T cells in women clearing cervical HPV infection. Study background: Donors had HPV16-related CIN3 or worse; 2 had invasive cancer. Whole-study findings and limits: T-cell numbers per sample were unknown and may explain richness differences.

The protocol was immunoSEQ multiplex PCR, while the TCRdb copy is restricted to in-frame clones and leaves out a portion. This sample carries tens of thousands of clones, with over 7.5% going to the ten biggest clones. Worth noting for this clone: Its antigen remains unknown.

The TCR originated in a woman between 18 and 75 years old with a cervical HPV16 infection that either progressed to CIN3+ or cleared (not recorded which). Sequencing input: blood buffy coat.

CDR3 bases read: TGCAGTGCTAGTTTCTGGAACACTGAA. Translated, it gives CSASFWNTE. The complete CDR3 reads CSASFWNTEAFF. V and J are TRBV20-1 and TRBJ1-1; D call uncertain. The CDR3 is cut off 3 residues early in the read; its end comes from the germline J gene. Per the germline V gene, CDR1 is DFQATT and CDR2 is SNEGSKA (reference sequence). This CDR3 spans 12 amino acids. V lost 3 bases to trimming and J lost 1 base, with 6 bases between them.